This paragraph covers one T cell receptor beta chain sequence. This entry comes from a study of blood T cell repertoires in COVID-19. Across the study: The United States, Italy and Spain were the sources of the acute and convalescent COVID-19 samples. Nucleic acid was either cDNA or gDNA, and it came from T cells, B-cell-depleted T cells, or PBMCs.

From germline, CDR1 is MNHEY and CDR2 SVGEGT. The length of the CDR3 is 16 residues. Deletions cut 1 base from V and 2 bases from J, with 13 bases between. In the source study's methods: Reference gene primers were amplified, and this amplification served to estimate nucleated cell counts. The assay was immunoSEQ multiplex PCR, and TCRdb's table has in-frame clones only and misses some. The V and J calls and clone size come from that table; D and trimming were worked out from the DNA. The table lists about 74,000 clones, 75% to 80% of them singletons. The source is a human donor in a cohort sampled during active COVID-19. Sequencing was carried out using peripheral blood. The chain combines TRBV6-2 or TRBV6-3 with TRBJ2-3, with a possible D match to TRBD1 (6 bases). The CDR3 reads CASSYYGTSHTDTQYF. Here the CDR3 DNA reads TGTGCCAGCAGTTACTATGGGACAAGCCACACAGATACGCAGTATTTT.